The source of this TCR beta chain is a study of vaccination and CD4 T cells after COVID-19. Germline V gene data show CDR1 as MNHNS and CDR2 as SASEGT. V was pared by 8 bases and J by 5 bases, with 9 bases of the junction left unmatched. CDR3 length: 13 residues. Sequence data for DNA of cultured CD4+ T cells were generated by the Oncomine TCR Beta short-read assay. TCRdb fed the PCR reads into MiXCR, producing one record per CDR3 protein. The sample lists some 25,000 distinct CDR3 sequences, over 25% occurring once. The sample's time point: late sampling 161 to 241 days after vaccination in three convalescent patients. Treatment indicated: 10-day PBMC culture with coronavirus spike peptide pools or control peptides (ViraFEST assay). Note on this clonotype: Its cognate antigen is unknown.

The source of this sequence is a human donor who had recovered from COVID-19. The sample was CD4+ T cells from blood, cultured in vitro, taken about 7 months after SARS-CoV-2 vaccination. This sequence joins TRBV6-1 and TRBJ2-7; the match to TRBD2 covers 7 bases. CDR3 protein: CASHRTRYDEQYF. The CDR3 nucleotides read TGTGCCAGCCACCGGACTAGGTATGACGAGCAGTACTTC.